This is a list of T cell receptor beta chains from one sample in a study of cytomegalovirus exposure and HLA in healthy donors. The method was immunoSEQ multiplex PCR; TCRdb's version includes in-frame clones alone and lacks a portion of them. The sample records around 98,000 clones, 70% to 90% being singletons. Source material: PBMCs. These receptors came from a woman aged 25 to 39 in good health and CMV-seronegative. Each CDR3 is given with its conserved first and last residue. Fields, in order: CDR3 DNA, CDR3 protein, clone size, D gene, J gene, V gene. A D gene is named only where the DNA matches it firmly. The size field is filled for only some rows; it gives once, few, many or a size class.

TGTGCCAGCAGCCCCCGCCGGGAAGGGAGCACCGGGGAGCTGTTTTTT CASSPRREGSTGELFF NA NA TRBJ2-2 TRBV5-5
TGTGCCAGCAGCCGCTCTCAACTAGCGGGAGGGAGCGAGCAGTACTTC CASSRSQLAGGSEQYF NA TRBD2 TRBJ2-7 TRBV5-4
TGTGCCAGCAGCTTAGGGGGGCGCGAGCAGTACTTC CASSLGGREQYF NA NA TRBJ2-7 TRBV7-9
TGTGCCAGCAGTTCCTACAGGTATCAGCCCCAGCATTTT CASSSYRYQPQHF NA NA TRBJ1-5 TRBV28
TGTGCCAGCAGTCTAGGGGGCACAGGCCCTCTTAAACTGTTTTTT CASSLGGTGPLKLFF NA TRBD1 TRBJ1-4 TRBV28
TGCGCCAGCAGCCCGACAAGCTCTGGGGCCAACGTCCTGACTTTC CASSPTSSGANVLTF NA NA TRBJ2-6 TRBV5-1
TGTGCCACCAGCAAACCCGGTGTCCATGGCTACACCTTC CATSKPGVHGYTF NA NA TRBJ1-2 TRBV15
TGTGCCACCGCCGGGCGGGGAGTAAAGTCCGGGGAGCTGTTTTTT CATAGRGVKSGELFF NA NA TRBJ2-2 TRBV6-5
TGTGCCAGCAGTTTAGGAGGCAGTACCTACGAGCAGTACTTC CASSLGGSTYEQYF NA NA TRBJ2-7 TRBV28
TGTGCCAGCAGCCGAGACGCCACAGGGGATCAGCCCCAGCATTTT CASSRDATGDQPQHF NA TRBD1 TRBJ1-5 TRBV7-2
TGTGCCAGCAGCGTCCAGGGGGGCGGCGAGCAGTACTTC CASSVQGGGEQYF NA NA TRBJ2-7 TRBV7-2
TGTGCCAGCAGCCGGTCCAGGGCCGAGTACGAGCAGTACTTC CASSRSRAEYEQYF NA NA TRBJ2-7 TRBV27
TGTGCCAGCAGTGAAGGCGGGGGGGCCACAGATACGCAGTATTTT CASSEGGGATDTQYF NA TRBD2 TRBJ2-3 TRBV6-4
TGTGCCAGCAGCCACTCATCCTGGACAGGGCACACAGATACGCAGTATTTT CASSHSSWTGHTDTQYF NA TRBD1 TRBJ2-3 TRBV14
TGTGCCAGCAGCGGAGGGGGACAGAGAGCAACTAATGAAAAACTGTTTTTT CASSGGGQRATNEKLFF NA TRBD1 TRBJ1-4 TRBV9
TGTGCCAGCAGCTGGGGCCCAGGGGTGATGGGAGAGACCCAGTACTTC CASSWGPGVMGETQYF NA NA TRBJ2-5 TRBV5-4
TGTGCCAGCAGCTCTAGCCCCTTTCGAAGATCGGGCAATCAGCCCCAGCATTTT CASSSSPFRRSGNQPQHF NA NA TRBJ1-5 TRBV7-2
TGTGCCAGCTCACCAACCTACTTCCCGGGGGAAAAACTGTTTTTT CASSPTYFPGEKLFF NA NA TRBJ1-4 TRBV18
TGTGCCAGCAGCTTGCGCGGCCCCTACGAGCAGTACTTC CASSLRGPYEQYF NA NA TRBJ2-7 TRBV7-2
TGTGCCAGTGGGGGCAGGGACTCCTACGAGCAGTACTTC CASGGRDSYEQYF NA NA TRBJ2-7 TRBV7-2
TGCGCCAGCAGCCTCGCGCCCTCAAATAACTATGGCTACACCTTC CASSLAPSNNYGYTF NA NA TRBJ1-2 TRBV5-1
TGCAGCGTTGGTTCGGGAGGGAATCAGCCCCAGCATTTT CSVGSGGNQPQHF NA NA TRBJ1-5 TRBV29-1
TGTGCCAGCAGCTCCCCGGGACAGGGGCTTATAAACATTCAGTACTTC CASSSPGQGLINIQYF NA TRBD1 TRBJ2-4 TRBV5-6
TGTGCCAGCTCACCGGACAGGGGTTTGAACACTGAAGCTTTCTTT CASSPDRGLNTEAFF NA TRBD1 TRBJ1-1 TRBV18
TGTGCCAGCAGCCGGGAACTAGCGGGGGGGGATAGCTCCTACGAGCAGTACTTC CASSRELAGGDSSYEQYF once TRBD2 TRBJ2-7 TRBV4-2
TGTGCCAGCCAGAACCAATTGAACACTGAAGCTTTCTTT CASQNQLNTEAFF NA NA TRBJ1-1 TRBV28
TGTGCCAGCAGCTTAGCCCGGACACCTCCCGGTTGGCAGTACTTC CASSLARTPPGWQYF NA NA TRBJ2-7 TRBV7-9
TGTGCCAGCAGTATGTCAGGGGGCCGGAGCGAAGCTTTCTTT CASSMSGGRSEAFF NA TRBD1 TRBJ1-1 TRBV6-1
TGTGCCAGCTCACCGAAAGCGGGAAACGCCCCCGAGCAGTACTTC CASSPKAGNAPEQYF NA TRBD2 TRBJ2-7 TRBV18
TGTGCCAGCAGCCCTGGGAGAAGGACAGACTACAATGAGCAGTTCTTC CASSPGRRTDYNEQFF NA NA TRBJ2-1 TRBV11-2
TGTGCCAGCAGTGAATGGCAGGGGGGCACCGGGGAGCTGTTTTTT CASSEWQGGTGELFF NA NA TRBJ2-2 TRBV2
TGTGCCACCCAGGGGGCTGGTAATGAAAAACTGTTTTTT CATQGAGNEKLFF NA TRBD1 TRBJ1-4 TRBV7-2
TGTGCCAGCAGCTTTCGGGACAGGGCGTCGATTGAGCAGTTCTTC CASSFRDRASIEQFF NA TRBD1 TRBJ2-1 TRBV5-6
TGCGCCAGCAGAGACAACCGGGACTTCTATTACACCGGGGAGCTGTTTTTT CASRDNRDFYYTGELFF once NA TRBJ2-2 TRBV10-1
TGTGCCAGCAGCCACAGCGGGAGCGGGGGAGATACGCAGTATTTT CASSHSGSGGDTQYF few TRBD2 TRBJ2-3 TRBV7-3
TGCGGCGTAGACGTAGCCTCAGGGAGGACAGATACGCAGTATTTT CGVDVASGRTDTQYF NA NA TRBJ2-3 TRBV29-1
TGTGCCAGCAGCTATACCGGGACTAGGGAGACCCAGTACTTC CASSYTGTRETQYF NA TRBD2 TRBJ2-5 TRBV7-2
TGCGCCAGCAGCTTGGCAGCGATAGGGGCAAGATGGAACACTGAAGCTTTCTTT CASSLAAIGARWNTEAFF NA NA TRBJ1-1 TRBV5-1
TGTGCCATCAGTAGTAGACAGATTCAAGGAAACACCATATATTTT CAISSRQIQGNTIYF NA NA TRBJ1-3 TRBV10-3
TGTGCCAGCAGCGCCGGGACTAGCGTCTACAATGAGCAGTTCTTC CASSAGTSVYNEQFF once TRBD2 TRBJ2-1 TRBV9
TGTGCCAGCAGCTCCGGGACAGAACCCACAGATACGCAGTATTTT CASSSGTEPTDTQYF NA TRBD1 TRBJ2-3 TRBV5-4
TGTGCCAGCAGCCCTGGACTAGCGGGGGCCTTAATAGGTGAGCAGTTCTTC CASSPGLAGALIGEQFF NA TRBD2 TRBJ2-1 TRBV5-6
TGCGCCAGCAGCTTGGGGGGAGGTCTTCGGAGCGGGAGCTCCTACAATGAGCAGTTCTTC CASSLGGGLRSGSSYNEQFF NA TRBD2 TRBJ2-1 TRBV5-1
TGTGCCAGCAGGTCCGGGTCTGCTAATGAAAAACTGTTTTTT CASRSGSANEKLFF NA NA TRBJ1-4 TRBV28
TGTGCCAGCAGCTTGAGAAACCGGGAGCCGGGCAATCAGCCCCAGCATTTT CASSLRNREPGNQPQHF NA NA TRBJ1-5 TRBV7-3
TGTGCCAGCAGCCAAGGCGGGTCCTCCTACGAGCAGTACTTC CASSQGGSSYEQYF NA NA TRBJ2-7 TRBV4-2
TGCGCCAGCAGCTTGGCCACCACAGGGGTTTATGGCTTGACAGATACGCAGTATTTT CASSLATTGVYGLTDTQYF NA TRBD1 TRBJ2-3 TRBV5-1
TGCGCCAGCAGCAACTCTAGTGGACTAGCGGTATACCGGTTT CASSNSSGLAVYRF once TRBD2 TRBJ2-3 TRBV5-1
TGTGCCAGCAGCGTACCCACTTACGAGCAGTACTTC CASSVPTYEQYF NA NA TRBJ2-7 TRBV9
TGTGCCAGTAGTATCGGCGGGGGGCCGTACAATGAGCAGTTCTTC CASSIGGGPYNEQFF NA TRBD2 TRBJ2-1 TRBV19
TGTGCCAGCAGTCCAGACAGGGTGAACACTGAAGCTTTCTTT CASSPDRVNTEAFF many TRBD1 TRBJ1-1 TRBV6-4
TGCGCCAGCAGCTTGATCTCAGGGTACCAAGAGACCCAGTACTTC CASSLISGYQETQYF NA NA TRBJ2-5 TRBV5-1
TGTGCCAGCAGCTACGCGGTTGGCCCCTACGAGCAGTACTTC CASSYAVGPYEQYF once NA TRBJ2-7 TRBV7-2
TGTGCCAGCAGCCAGGGGTCAAGGGGAGCCTCCCGAGAGACCCAGTACTTC CASSQGSRGASRETQYF NA NA TRBJ2-5 TRBV11-3
TGTGCCATCTCGGACAGCTACGAGCAGTACTTC CAISDSYEQYF NA NA TRBJ2-7 TRBV10-3